These 4 T cell receptor beta chains originate from one sample sequenced in a study of T cell responses to AZD1222 COVID-19 vaccine. The data were produced by immunoSEQ multiplex PCR, yet TCRdb's version contains in-frame clones alone and is incomplete. This sample has 150,000 to 200,000 clones, with almost 95% found just once. The specimen was peripheral blood, collected on day 0 of AZD1222 vaccination. Receptors originate from an adult in good health.

This chain connects TRBV2 to TRBJ2-2; D is uncertain. This CDR3 spans 17 amino acids. Trimming shortened V by 3 bases and J by 0 bases, and 14 bases separated the two germline ends. Germline CDR1 reads SNHLY; CDR2 reads FYNNEI. The CDR3: CASSDVARIANTGELFF. DNA for the CDR3: TGTGCCAGCAGTGATGTCGCCCGGATTGCGAACACCGGGGAGCTGTTTTTT.

This chain links TRBV19 with TRBJ2-5; TRBD2 might be the D (6 bases). From germline, CDR1 is LNHDA and CDR2 SQIVND (reference sequence). The CDR3 runs to 17 residues. Trimming took off 4 bases at V and 4 bases at J, with 22 bases between the two ends. The CDR3 DNA is TGTGCCAGTAGTACGAACCAACCGGGACTGCTGGGAGAGACCCAGTACTTC. Protein: CASSTNQPGLLGETQYF.

The chain combines TRBV25-1 with TRBJ1-1, with 7 positions matching TRBD1. CDR1 and CDR2 from the germline V gene are MGHDK and SYGVNS. The CDR3 covers 15 residues. J was trimmed by 5 bases and V by 3 bases; bases with no gene match: 9. The CDR3, as DNA: TGTGCCAGCAGTGATCAAACAGGGGCCGGTACTGAAGCTTTCTTT. The encoded protein is CASSDQTGAGTEAFF. The full variable domain, rest sourced from reference TRBV25-1 and TRBJ1-1, is EADIYQTPRYLVIGTGKKITLECSQTMGHDKMYWYQQDPGMELHLIHYSYGVNSTEKGDLSSESTVSRIRTEHFPLTLESARPSHTSQYLCASSDQTGAGTEAFFGQGTRLTVV.

The table lists this clone with a few counts. V gene TRBV3-1 (or the pseudogene TRBV3-2) combines with J gene TRBJ1-5; a weak D match, TRBD1 (5 bases). V lost 1 base and J lost 0, with 7 bases in between. The germline gives CDR1 LGHDT, CDR2 YNNKEL (reference sequence). The CDR3 covers 15 residues. CDR3 in amino acids: CASSQGTNSNQPQHF. CDR3 in DNA: TGTGCCAGCAGCCAAGGGACAAATAGCAATCAGCCCCAGCATTTT.